These 26 T cell receptor beta chains were sequenced from one sample in a study of identical twins. TCRdb reprocessed the 5' RACE reads via MiXCR and lists one record per CDR3 protein. The table has 350,000 to 400,000 distinct CDR3 sequences, about 10% seen once; the top ten hold over 7%. The sequenced material came from naive T cells sorted from blood. These receptors were collected from a woman in her forties or fifties in good health.

The chain has TRBV9 and TRBJ2-3; no firm D call. This CDR3 region has 16 residues. V was cut by 4 bases and J by 4 bases, with 19 bases left in between. Per germline, CDR1 SGDLS and CDR2 YYNGEE. The chain's CDR3 is CASSPKVAHGADTQYF. In DNA, the CDR3 is TGTGCCAGCAGCCCCAAGGTAGCCCATGGCGCAGATACGCAGTATTTT.

This clonotype was detected many times. The chain recombines TRBV7-9 with TRBJ1-1; D is perhaps TRBD1 (5 bases). Germline V gene data show CDR1 as SEHNR and CDR2 as FQNEAQ (reference sequence). The CDR3 covers 13 residues. Trimming left V 1 base short and J 6 bases short, with 9 bases between. CDR3 in DNA: TGTGCCAGCAGCTTAGTACCGGGGCCTGAAGCTTTCTTT. The encoded protein is CASSLVPGPEAFF.

There are many counts of this clonotype. The gene calls are TRBV3-1 and TRBJ2-1, with TRBD2 as a possible D gene (6 bases). The germline V and J ends were trimmed by 3 bases and 8 bases, with 17 bases remaining between them. This CDR3 has 15 residues. Germline CDR1 reads LGHDT; CDR2 reads YNNKEL (reference sequence). CDR3 region: CASSHRELKRDEQFF. DNA of the CDR3: TGTGCCAGCAGCCACCGGGAGTTGAAACGGGATGAGCAGTTCTTC.

This clonotype has only a few counts. Mismatch with germline at one junction end may stem from a read error. V is TRBV5-1 and J is TRBJ2-6; TRBD1 matches at 8 bases. CDR3 size: 20 residues. CDR1 SGHRS and CDR2 YFSETQ come from the germline V gene. The CDR3 coding sequence is TGCGCCAGCAGCTCCTCAATCACAGGGGGAACCCCCTCTGCGGCCAACGTCCTGACTTTC. Its protein product is CASSSSITGGTPSAANVLTF.

The chain carries TRBV23-1 and TRBJ2-1; perhaps TRBD1 as D (6 bases). TRBV23-1 is classed as an ORF, of uncertain function. The V and J ends lost 3 bases and 2 bases respectively, with 17 bases between them. This CDR3 is built from 17 residues. The CDR3 loop reads CASSHYTGWRTYNEQFF. The DNA for the CDR3 is TGCGCCAGCAGTCATTATACAGGGTGGAGAACCTACAATGAGCAGTTCTTC.

The gene calls are TRBV7-2 and TRBJ2-1, with TRBD2 identical over 11 bases. J was trimmed by 9 bases and V by 2 bases; bases with no gene match: 6. This CDR3 comprises 15 residues. Germline assignment: CDR1 SGHTA and CDR2 FQGNSA. CDR3 sequence: CASSLTSGRFAEQFF. The DNA of the CDR3 is TGTGCCAGCAGCTTAACTAGCGGGAGATTCGCTGAGCAGTTCTTC.

This clonotype was counted between two and nine times. The rearrangement links TRBV5-1 to TRBJ2-3; no firm D call. The CDR3 is 13 amino acids. Germline-derived CDR1 and CDR2 are SGHRS and YFSETQ. V lost 2 bases, J lost 2 bases, and 6 bases lay in between. The DNA for the CDR3 is TGCGCCAGCAGCTTCGAGTTCACAGATACGCAGTATTTT. It encodes CASSFEFTDTQYF. The variable domain in full, with the rest retrieved from reference TRBV5-1 and TRBJ2-3, is KAGVTQTPRYLIKTRGQQVTLSCSPISGHRSVSWYQQTPGQGLQFLFEYFSETQRNKGNFPGRFSGRQFSNSRSEMNVSTLELGDSALYLCASSFEFTDTQYFGPGTRLTVL.

This clonotype was observed many times. V and J are TRBV5-1 and TRBJ2-1, with 7 bases lining up with TRBD2. Trimming at V came to 4 bases and at J to 0 bases, leaving 4 bases not matched to a gene. The CDR3 covers 15 residues. The germline gives CDR1 SGHRS, CDR2 YFSETQ. The DNA of the CDR3 is TGCGCCAGCAGCAGCGGGATGAGCTCCTACAATGAGCAGTTCTTC. Protein product: CASSSGMSSYNEQFF.

There are a few counts of this clonotype. The rearrangement joins TRBV3-1 to TRBJ1-1, with D hard to call. The germline V and J ends were trimmed by 1 base and 7 bases, with 4 bases remaining between them. Germline V CDR1 and CDR2: LGHDT, YNNKEL (reference sequence). This CDR3 has 11 amino acids. The CDR3 DNA is TGTGCCAGCAGCCAAGGAGATGAAGCTTTCTTT. This sequence encodes CASSQGDEAFF.

This clonotype was observed a few times. The gene calls are TRBV5-1 and TRBJ2-3; weak D call: TRBD2 (5 bases). The germline CDR1 and CDR2 sequences are SGHRS and YFSETQ. The V end was cut by 4 bases, the J end by 0 bases, with 12 bases between. The CDR3 spans 15 residues. CDR3 protein: CASSHDGKSTDTQYF. Written as DNA, the CDR3 is TGCGCCAGCAGCCACGACGGGAAAAGCACAGATACGCAGTATTTT.

This clonotype occurred many times. Written as DNA, the CDR3 is TGTGCCAGCAGTTCACCGGGACAGGCCCTTGAAGCTTTCTTT. Encoded protein: CASSSPGQALEAFF. V and J are TRBV6-5 and TRBJ1-1; 8 bases are a match to TRBD1. Germline V gene lookup returns CDR1 MNHEY and CDR2 SVGAGI. The CDR3 has 14 amino acids. The V gene end was trimmed by 4 bases and the J gene end by 7 bases; junction bases not matched to a gene: 8.

This clonotype was seen a handful of times. The chain carries TRBV20-1 and TRBJ2-7; 9 bases match TRBD2. Germline lookup yields CDR1 DFQATT and CDR2 SNEGSKA (reference sequence). This CDR3 region has 15 residues. The V gene end was trimmed by 4 bases and the J gene end by 5 bases; junction bases not matched to a gene: 12. The CDR3 sequence is CSANVIAGVGDEQYF. Here the CDR3 DNA reads TGCAGTGCTAACGTAATAGCGGGAGTAGGAGACGAGCAGTACTTC.

This clonotype was counted ten times or more. The chain joins TRBV7-2 to TRBJ2-3; unclear D gene. The germline V gene has CDR1 SGHTA and CDR2 FQGNSA. V was trimmed by 7 bases and J by 1 base, leaving 12 bases between them. The CDR3 runs to 14 residues. CDR3 sequence reads: CASTQSWGTDTQYF. The CDR3 nucleotides read TGTGCCAGCACCCAAAGCTGGGGCACAGATACGCAGTATTTT.

This sequence joins TRBV11-2 and TRBJ2-3, with D possibly being TRBD2 (5 bases). This CDR3 has 14 amino acids. The ends were cut back, 0 bases at V and 4 bases at J, with 8 bases in the middle. Germline V gene lookup returns CDR1 SGHAT and CDR2 FQNNGV. CDR3 coding DNA: TGTGCCAGCAGCTTAGATCGGCGGGCAGATACGCAGTATTTT. This translates into CASSLDRRADTQYF.

Regarding this clonotype: The junction shows a germline mismatch at one end, possibly a read error. V usage is TRBV7-7 and J usage is TRBJ2-1; the D gene is possibly TRBD1 (5 bases). CDR3 length: 16 amino acids. The germline V gene has CDR1 SSHAT and CDR2 FNYEAQ (reference sequence). CDR3 sequence reads: CASSLTQGSPYNEQFF. The DNA for the CDR3 is TGTGCTAGCAGCTTAACTCAGGGTTCCCCATACAATGAGCAGTTCTTC.

This clonotype has a count of ten or more. The chain joins TRBV24-1 to TRBJ2-1; 11 bases align to TRBD2. The CDR3 spans 13 residues. Trimming at V came to 5 bases and at J to 8 bases, leaving 1 base not matched to a gene. The germline gives CDR1 KGHDR, CDR2 SFDVKD. The CDR3 DNA is TGTGCCACCAGTGGACTAGCGGGATATGAGCAGTTCTTC. This gives the protein CATSGLAGYEQFF.

The chain carries TRBV11-2 and TRBJ2-5; D possibly corresponds to TRBD1 (7 bases). Germline V gene data show CDR1 as SGHAT and CDR2 as FQNNGV. This CDR3 has 17 amino acids. The V and J ends lost 1 base and 2 bases respectively, with 17 bases between them. CDR3 residues: CASSLALKGGQQETQYF. As DNA, the CDR3 is TGTGCCAGCAGCTTAGCTCTTAAGGGGGGACAGCAAGAGACCCAGTACTTC.

This sequence joins TRBV9 and TRBJ1-1; TRBD1 agrees at 7 bases. Germline V lookup: CDR1 SGDLS, CDR2 YYNGEE. With 3 bases clipped from V and 1 base from J, the junction kept 6 bases outside the gene matches. The CDR3 consists of 15 residues. CDR3 coding DNA: TGTGCCAGCAGCGACGAAGGGACAGCGAACACTGAAGCTTTCTTT. Its protein is CASSDEGTANTEAFF.

Ten or more counts support this clonotype. This chain uses TRBV5-1 with TRBJ1-1, with 7 bases fitting TRBD1. Germline-derived CDR1 and CDR2 are SGHRS and YFSETQ. This CDR3 is built from 16 residues. The J segment lost 6 bases and the V segment lost 1 base, leaving 12 bases of the junction unmatched. Here the CDR3 reads CASSLTSRQGGSEAFF. The CDR3 DNA is TGCGCCAGCAGCTTGACCTCGCGACAGGGCGGGTCTGAAGCTTTCTTT.

The chain uses TRBV20-1 and TRBJ2-5; D gene uncertain. CDR1 is DFQATT, CDR2 SNEGSKA, per germline (reference sequence). V was cut by 1 base and J by 2 bases, with 8 bases left in between. This CDR3 region has 13 residues. The CDR3 here is CSARGRQQETQYF. Here the CDR3 DNA reads TGCAGTGCTAGAGGACGGCAGCAAGAGACCCAGTACTTC.

As regards this clonotype: This clone may be a read error of a much larger clone one base away. The V and J genes are TRBV11-2 and TRBJ2-3; 12 bases line up with TRBD1. In germline, CDR1 is SGHAT, CDR2 FQNNGV. This CDR3 is built from 15 residues. V lost 5 bases and J lost 6; bases outside the gene matches: 6. The DNA of the CDR3 is TGTGCCAGCAGCCCCGGGGACAGGGGGCTGGATACGCAGTATTTT. Translating it yields CASSPGDRGLDTQYF.

In its sample, this clonotype was seen a few times. The chain combines TRBV3-1 with TRBJ2-7, with a weak D call TRBD2 (5 bases). This CDR3 region has 15 residues. Per germline, CDR1 LGHDT and CDR2 YNNKEL (reference sequence). The V end lost 0 bases, the J end lost 0 bases, and 9 bases lay between the germline ends. The CDR3 DNA reads TGTGCCAGCAGCCAAGATATGGACTTCTCCTACGAGCAGTACTTC. Translated: CASSQDMDFSYEQYF.

In this sample, this clonotype turned up many times. The rearrangement uses TRBV10-1 and TRBJ2-3, with D uncertain. Germline loops: CDR1 WNHNN, CDR2 SYGVQD (reference sequence). Trimming cost V 3 bases and J 8 bases, with 12 bases left between them. The CDR3 covers 13 residues. CDR3 nucleotides: TGCGCCAGCAGTGAAGAGCCGTTTGGTACGCAGTATTTT. Its translation is CASSEEPFGTQYF.

This clonotype has more than one count but fewer than ten. V is TRBV27 and J is TRBJ2-3; 12 bases line up with TRBD2. With V trimmed by 5 bases and J by 2 bases, 11 bases remained unmatched. The CDR3 consists of 18 residues. In germline, CDR1 is MNHEY, CDR2 SMNVEV (reference sequence). In nucleotides, the CDR3 is TGTGCCAGCAGTCTGCTATTACTAGCGGGAGGCCCCACAGATACGCAGTATTTT. Amino acid sequence: CASSLLLLAGGPTDTQYF.

The V call is TRBV30, the J call TRBJ2-7; weak D call: TRBD2 (5 bases). Trimming pared 2 bases from V and 6 bases from J, leaving 17 bases between. Germline V gene data show CDR1 as GTSNPN and CDR2 as SVGIG (reference sequence). The CDR3 is 14 amino acids. The chain's CDR3 is CAWSRTLGLSEQYV. The CDR3 region has the DNA TGTGCCTGGAGTAGGACTCTAGGGTTATCCGAGCAGTACGTC.

This clonotype was recorded many times. This chain links TRBV12-3 or TRBV12-4 with TRBJ1-1; 7 bases are a match to TRBD1. V gave up 6 bases and J gave up 4 bases; unmatched junction bases: 5. The CDR3 spans 13 residues. The CDR3 DNA reads TGTGCCAGCAGAACAGGGGCAGGCACTGAAGCTTTCTTT. This codes for CASRTGAGTEAFF.